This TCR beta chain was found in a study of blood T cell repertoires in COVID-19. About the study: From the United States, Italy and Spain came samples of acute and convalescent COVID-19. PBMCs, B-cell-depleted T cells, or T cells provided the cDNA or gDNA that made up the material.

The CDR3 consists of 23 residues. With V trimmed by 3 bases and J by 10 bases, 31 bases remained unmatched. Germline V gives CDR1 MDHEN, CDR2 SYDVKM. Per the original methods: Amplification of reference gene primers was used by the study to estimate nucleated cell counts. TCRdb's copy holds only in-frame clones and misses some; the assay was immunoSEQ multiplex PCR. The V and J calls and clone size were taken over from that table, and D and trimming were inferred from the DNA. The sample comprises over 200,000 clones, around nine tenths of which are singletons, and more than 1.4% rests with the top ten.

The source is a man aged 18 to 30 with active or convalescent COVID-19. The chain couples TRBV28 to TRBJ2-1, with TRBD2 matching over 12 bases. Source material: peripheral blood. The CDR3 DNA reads TGTGCCAGCAGTTTTATGGGGGAACTAGCGGGAGGAAATCCCAATCTACTACGGCACGAGCAGTTCTTC. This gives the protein CASSFMGELAGGNPNLLRHEQFF. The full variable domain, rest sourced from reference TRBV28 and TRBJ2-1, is DVKVTQSSRYLVKRTGEKVFLECVQDMDHENMFWYRQDPGLGLRLIYFSYDVKMKEKGDIPEGYSVSREKKERFSLILESASTNQTSMYLCASSFMGELAGGNPNLLRHEQFFGPGTRLTVL.